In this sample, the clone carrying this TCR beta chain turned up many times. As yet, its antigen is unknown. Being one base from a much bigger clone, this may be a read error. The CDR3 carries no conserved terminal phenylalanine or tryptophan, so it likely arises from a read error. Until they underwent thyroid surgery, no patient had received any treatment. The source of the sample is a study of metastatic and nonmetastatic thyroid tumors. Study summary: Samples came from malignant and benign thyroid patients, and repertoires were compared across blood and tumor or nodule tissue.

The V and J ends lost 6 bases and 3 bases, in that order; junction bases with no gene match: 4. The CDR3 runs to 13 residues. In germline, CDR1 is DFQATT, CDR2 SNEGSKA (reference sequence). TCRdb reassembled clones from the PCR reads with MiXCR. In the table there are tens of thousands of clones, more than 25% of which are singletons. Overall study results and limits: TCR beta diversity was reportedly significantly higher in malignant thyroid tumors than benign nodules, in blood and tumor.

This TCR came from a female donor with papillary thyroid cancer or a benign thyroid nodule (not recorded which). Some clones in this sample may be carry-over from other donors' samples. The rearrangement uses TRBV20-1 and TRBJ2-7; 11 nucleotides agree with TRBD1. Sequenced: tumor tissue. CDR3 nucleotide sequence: TGCAGTGCCGCCGGGACAGGGGGCTACGAGCAGTACCTC. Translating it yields CSAAGTGGYEQYL.